This TCR beta chain is drawn from a study of OX40 agonist ivuxolimab in advanced cancers. CDR1 and CDR2 from the germline V gene are LNHDA and SQIVND (reference sequence). This CDR3 spans 13 amino acids. Trimming pared 5 bases from V and 2 bases from J, leaving 10 bases between. Study findings and constraints: CD8+ T cells (on average) carried more expanded clones than CD4+ T cells. CD4+ and CD8+ T cells in blood underwent clonal expansion by week 6 at 0.1 to 3.0 mg/kg.

This clone was picked up a small number of times. Its antigen is undetermined. Sequencing was performed with immunoSEQ multiplex PCR; in TCRdb, only in-frame clones are kept and a portion is missing. This table holds about 37,000 clones, less than 90% found once. The clonotype comes from an adult with an advanced solid tumor such as melanoma, head and neck, liver or kidney cancer. The specimen comprised CD4+ or CD8+ T cells sorted from blood, sampled in a trial of the OX40 agonist ivuxolimab. This chain links TRBV19 with TRBJ2-7, with D possibly being TRBD1 (6 bases). The CDR3 DNA reads TGTGCCAGTAGTTTGGACAGCGCCTACGAGCAGTACTTC. As protein: CASSLDSAYEQYF.